Listed below are T cell receptor beta chains from one sample, sequenced in a study of spatial heterogeneity in lung cancer. TCRdb analysed the 5' RACE reads with MiXCR anew, one entry per CDR3 protein. The data contain about 36,000 distinct CDR3 sequences, about 7.7% of them singletons. This sample comprised PBMCs, obtained at surgery. The receptors shown here come from a female donor with early-stage non-small cell lung cancer. The CDR3 runs from the conserved cysteine through the conserved F or W. Each record gives: J gene, clone size, D gene, V gene, CDR3 protein, CDR3 DNA. A D gene is named only where the DNA matches it firmly. Some rows mark clone size as missing; the rest say once, few, many or name a class of expanded clone.

>TRBJ2-7|.|.|TRBV3-1
CASNQQGDEQYF
TGTGCCAGCAACCAGCAGGGTGACGAGCAGTACTTC
>TRBJ1-3|many|.|TRBV12-3/TRBV12-4
CASSLTGGNTIYF
TGTGCCAGCAGTTTAACGGGTGGAAACACCATATATTTT
>TRBJ1-1|few|TRBD1|TRBV5-6
CASSLATGGRTEAFF
TGTGCCAGCAGCTTGGCCACAGGGGGACGAACTGAAGCTTTCTTT
>TRBJ2-1|many|TRBD1|TRBV18
CASYARTGSNEQFF
TGTGCCAGCTACGCCCGGACAGGGTCCAATGAGCAGTTCTTC
>TRBJ1-1|many|.|TRBV10-3
CAISGQANTEAFF
TGTGCCATCAGTGGACAGGCGAACACTGAAGCTTTCTTT
>TRBJ2-5|many|TRBD2|TRBV29-1
CSVEWTGLASQETQYF
TGCAGCGTTGAGTGGACGGGACTAGCGAGCCAAGAGACCCAGTACTTC
>TRBJ1-1|many|.|TRBV27
CASSPGGRGGTEAFF
TGTGCCAGCAGCCCCGGCGGGAGGGGTGGCACTGAAGCTTTCTTT
>TRBJ1-5|.|.|TRBV2
CASTMGYSNQPQHF
TGTGCCAGCACCATGGGTTATAGCAATCAGCCCCAGCATTTT
>TRBJ2-7|many|TRBD2|TRBV6-2/TRBV6-3
CASSRTGTSGVRYF
TGTGCCAGCAGTCGCACCGGGACTAGCGGGGTTCGGTACTTC
>TRBJ2-3|few|.|TRBV9
CASSVGGAGATDTQYF
TGTGCCAGCAGCGTAGGGGGGGCCGGGGCCACAGATACGCAGTATTTT
>TRBJ2-7|.|.|TRBV24-1
CATSDFNRPYEQYF
TGTGCCACCAGTGATTTCAACAGGCCCTACGAGCAGTACTTC
>TRBJ2-1|once|TRBD2|TRBV7-2
CASSLAELAGNEQFF
TGTGCCAGCAGCTTAGCCGAACTAGCGGGTAATGAGCAGTTCTTC
>TRBJ2-3|many|.|TRBV5-5
CASSSPRGVHTDTQYF
TGTGCCAGCAGCTCCCCACGGGGCGTGCACACCGATACGCAGTATTTT
>TRBJ1-1|many|.|TRBV6-2/TRBV6-3
CASSYGGARTEAFF
TGTGCCAGCAGTTACGGAGGGGCGAGGACTGAAGCTTTCTTT